Listed below are T cell receptor beta chains from one sample, sequenced in a study of cytotoxic CD8 clonotypes in ibrutinib-treated CLL. The method was immunoSEQ multiplex PCR; TCRdb's version includes in-frame clones alone and lacks a portion of them. The table has approximately 60,000 clones, 50% to 60% seen once. Material: PBMCs, obtained at disease progression, from a patient treated with ibrutinib. The receptors were gathered from a human donor with chronic lymphocytic leukemia. CDR3s include the opening cysteine and the closing phenylalanine or tryptophan. The order of the fields is clone size, D gene, J gene, V gene, CDR3 DNA, CDR3 protein. A D gene is named only where the DNA matches it firmly. Clone size is given for some rows only: seen once, a few or many times, or a class if the clone is expanded.

>NA|NA|TRBJ1-2|TRBV29-1
TGCAGCCCGCGGACAGCCTTCTATGGCTACACCTTC
CSPRTAFYGYTF
>many|NA|TRBJ2-7|TRBV7-9
TGTGCCAGCAGATCCGGGAGCCTCGACGAGCAGTACTTC
CASRSGSLDEQYF
>NA|NA|TRBJ1-5|TRBV7-2
TGTGCCAGCAGCTTGGGACTTAACAATCAGCCCCAGCATTTT
CASSLGLNNQPQHF
>NA|TRBD2|TRBJ2-1|TRBV15
TGTGCCACCAGCAGAGATCCTTTCCTAGCGGTAGGATACAATGAGCAGTTCTTC
CATSRDPFLAVGYNEQFF
>many|NA|TRBJ2-7|TRBV27
TGTGCCAGCAGCGATAAACCCCACTACGAGCAGTACTTC
CASSDKPHYEQYF
>NA|TRBD2|TRBJ2-5|TRBV30
TGTGCCTGGAGGGGACTAGCGGGACTCACCAGGGAGACCCAGTACTTC
CAWRGLAGLTRETQYF
>NA|NA|TRBJ2-3|TRBV6-5
TGTGCCAGCAGTCAGGGGAAGTCAGATACGCAGTATTTT
CASSQGKSDTQYF
>NA|NA|TRBJ2-2|TRBV4-2
TGTGCCAGCAGCCAGGGAGAGGGAGGATCCGGGGAGCTGTTTTTT
CASSQGEGGSGELFF
>few|TRBD1|TRBJ2-7|TRBV18
TGTGCCAGCTCACCAGCCGGACAGGGAAAGTACGAGCAGTACTTC
CASSPAGQGKYEQYF
>NA|TRBD1|TRBJ2-1|TRBV7-8
TGTGCCAGCAGACCAGGTAGGGGGCTCTCCTACAATGAGCAGTTCTTC
CASRPGRGLSYNEQFF
>few|TRBD1|TRBJ2-7|TRBV18
TGTGCCAGCTCACTTACACAGGGGGCTAAATACGAGCAGTACTTC
CASSLTQGAKYEQYF
>NA|NA|TRBJ1-3|TRBV20-1
TGCAGTGCTAGAGTGGTGGACACCATATATTTT
CSARVVDTIYF
>NA|NA|TRBJ2-2|TRBV7-8
TGTGCCAGCAGCTTAGTTGAGCTCCACACCGGGGAGCTGTTTTTT
CASSLVELHTGELFF
>NA|TRBD2|TRBJ2-7|TRBV27
TGTGCCAGCAGTTTGGGGGGGTACGAGCAGTACTTC
CASSLGGYEQYF
>once|NA|TRBJ1-2|TRBV5-1
TGCGCCAGCGCAATTGGGTTGGACTATGGCTACACCTTC
CASAIGLDYGYTF
>NA|TRBD2|TRBJ2-2|TRBV25-1
TGTGCCAGCGTACTGGGGGGGACCGGGGAGCTGTTTTTT
CASVLGGTGELFF
>NA|NA|TRBJ2-7|TRBV21-1
TGTGCCAGCAGCAAAGCCCAGAAAGTGAGCTCCTACGAGCAGTACTTC
CASSKAQKVSSYEQYF
>NA|TRBD1|TRBJ2-7|TRBV19
TGTGCCAGTAGTATAGCGTCACAGGGGGTCTACGAGCAGTACTTC
CASSIASQGVYEQYF
>NA|TRBD1|TRBJ1-1|TRBV7-2
TGTGCCAGCAGCGTAGCCGTGACAGGGGGCACTGAAGCTTTCTTT
CASSVAVTGGTEAFF
>few|NA|TRBJ2-7|TRBV5-1
TGCGCCAGCAGTCCTATCGGTTTTTACGAGCAGTACTTC
CASSPIGFYEQYF
>few|TRBD2|TRBJ2-5|TRBV9
TGTGCCAGCAGCGCTAGCGGGGGGCAAGAGACCCAGTACTTC
CASSASGGQETQYF
>few|NA|TRBJ1-2|TRBV2
TGTGCCAGCAGTGGGGAACTTGGGGGCTACACCTTC
CASSGELGGYTF
>NA|NA|TRBJ2-5|TRBV28
TGTGCCAGCAGCCCCAGTAGGTTAACCAAAGAGACCCAGTACTTC
CASSPSRLTKETQYF
>once|NA|TRBJ2-2|TRBV5-1
TGCGCCAGCAGCTTGGCCGTGGCGGATCCGAACACCGGGGAGCTGTTTTTT
CASSLAVADPNTGELFF
>NA|TRBD1|TRBJ2-2|TRBV7-3
TGTGCCAGCAGCCCTGGCCGGGACAGATTCACCGGGGAGCTGTTTTTT
CASSPGRDRFTGELFF
>few|NA|TRBJ1-2|TRBV6-6
TGTGCCAGCAGAAATCAGGGGAGATATGGCTACACCTTC
CASRNQGRYGYTF
>NA|NA|TRBJ2-7|TRBV7-2
TGTGCCAGCAGCTCCTCCTACTGGCCCTACGAGCAGTACTTC
CASSSSYWPYEQYF
>few|NA|TRBJ1-1|TRBV28
TGTGCCAGCAGTTTACCTCTATCCCCCTTCGGAGCTTTCTTT
CASSLPLSPFGAFF
>NA|TRBD2|TRBJ2-3|TRBV4-1
TGCGCCAGCAGCCTTACTAGCGTGAGCACAGATACGCAGTATTTT
CASSLTSVSTDTQYF
>NA|NA|TRBJ1-2|TRBV28
TGTGCCAGCAGTTCCCCGGCCCAGTATGGCTACACCTTC
CASSSPAQYGYTF
>NA|NA|TRBJ1-5|TRBV19
TGTGCCACTCGCGGGGGGTATCAGCCCCAGCATTTT
CATRGGYQPQHF
>NA|NA|TRBJ2-7|TRBV6-1
TGTGCCAGCAGTGAAGAAGGCTTCAACGAGCAGTACTTC
CASSEEGFNEQYF
>NA|NA|TRBJ1-1|TRBV7-9
TGTGCCAGCAGCCCCCCGGGGGACACTGAAGCTTTCTTT
CASSPPGDTEAFF
>few|NA|TRBJ1-5|TRBV27
TGTGCCAGCAGTTTCGGGACGGGCAATCAGCCCCAGCATTTT
CASSFGTGNQPQHF
>NA|NA|TRBJ1-2|TRBV5-1
TGCGCCAGCAGCCTGAGTGACTGGGCTGGCTACACCTTC
CASSLSDWAGYTF
>once|TRBD2|TRBJ2-1|TRBV6-1
TGTGCCAGCAGTACCCTAGCGGGAGAGCACAATGAGCAGTTCTTC
CASSTLAGEHNEQFF
>NA|TRBD2|TRBJ2-7|TRBV28
TGTGCCAGCAACCCTAGCGGATCTAGCCGCGAGCAGTACTTC
CASNPSGSSREQYF
>few|NA|TRBJ2-6|TRBV2
TGTGCCAGCAGTGCCTTAGGTGCCTCTGGGGCCAACGTCCTGACTTTC
CASSALGASGANVLTF
>few|TRBD1|TRBJ1-2|TRBV4-1
TGCGCCAGCAGCCTTGCCGGGACAGGGGGACAAGGCTACACCTTC
CASSLAGTGGQGYTF
>NA|TRBD1|TRBJ1-5|TRBV4-1
TGCGCCAGCAGCCAAAACCCGGGACAGCCAAATCAGCCCCAGCATTTT
CASSQNPGQPNQPQHF
>few|TRBD1|TRBJ2-5|TRBV5-6
TGTGCCAGCAGCGATAGGACAGGCGGGGAGACCCAGTACTTC
CASSDRTGGETQYF
>NA|NA|TRBJ1-2|TRBV29-1
TGCAGCGTTGATCAGAGATTAGTAGTCTCTAACTATGGCTACACCTTC
CSVDQRLVVSNYGYTF
>NA|TRBD2|TRBJ2-7|TRBV7-2
TGTGCCAGCAGCTTAACGAGCGGGGGGGCGTACGAGCAGTACTTC
CASSLTSGGAYEQYF
>NA|NA|TRBJ1-3|TRBV7-9
TGTGCCAGCAGCCCCCATGGAAACACCATATATTTT
CASSPHGNTIYF
>NA|NA|TRBJ2-3|TRBV6-5
TGTGCCAGCAGTTACCAAGGGGGGGCAGATACGCAGTATTTT
CASSYQGGADTQYF
>NA|NA|TRBJ2-7|TRBV27
TGTGCCAGCAGTTTATCACATAACAGGCAACAACTCTCCTACGAGCAGTACTTC
CASSLSHNRQQLSYEQYF
>few|TRBD1|TRBJ1-1|TRBV10-1
TGCGCCAGCAGTGAGTCTCACAGGGGTGGCACGGACACTGAAGCTTTCTTT
CASSESHRGGTDTEAFF
>NA|TRBD1|TRBJ2-3|TRBV5-1
TGCGCCAGCAGGACTCCGGGACAGTCGGCAACTAATACGCAGTATTTT
CASRTPGQSATNTQYF
>NA|NA|TRBJ2-7|TRBV6-6
TGTGCCAGCAGTCGAGAGAGGCCCTACGAGCAGTACTTC
CASSRERPYEQYF
>NA|NA|TRBJ1-5|TRBV6-5
TGTGCCAGCAGGGCGAATAATCAGCCCCAGCATTTT
CASRANNQPQHF
>few|TRBD2|TRBJ2-1|TRBV13
TGTGCCAGCAGCGAAGCAGCGGGGGGGCCTTACAATGAGCAGTTCTTC
CASSEAAGGPYNEQFF
>NA|TRBD1|TRBJ2-3|TRBV9
TGTGCCAGCAGCGTAGGTGGGACAGGGCCCACAGATACGCAGTATTTT
CASSVGGTGPTDTQYF
>NA|TRBD1|TRBJ2-2|TRBV7-3
TGTGCCAGCAGCCGGACAGGGAACACCGGGGAGCTGTTTTTT
CASSRTGNTGELFF